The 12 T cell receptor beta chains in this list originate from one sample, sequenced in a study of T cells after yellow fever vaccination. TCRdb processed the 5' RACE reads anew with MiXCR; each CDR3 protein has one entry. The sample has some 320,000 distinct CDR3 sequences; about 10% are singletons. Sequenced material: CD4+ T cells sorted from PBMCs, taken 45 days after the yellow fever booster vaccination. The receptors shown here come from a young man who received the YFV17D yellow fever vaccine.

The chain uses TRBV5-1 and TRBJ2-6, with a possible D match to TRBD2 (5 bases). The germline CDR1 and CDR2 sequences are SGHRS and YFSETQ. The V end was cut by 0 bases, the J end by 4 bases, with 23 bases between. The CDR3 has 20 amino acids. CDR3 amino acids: CASSLVLAGGSWRGANVLTF. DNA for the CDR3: TGCGCCAGCAGCTTGGTTCTAGCTGGTGGAAGTTGGAGGGGGGCCAACGTCCTGACTTTC.

Here the CDR3 DNA reads TGTGCCAGCAGCTTACGGGGAGAGAGCTCCTACGAGCAGTACTTC. Amino acids: CASSLRGESSYEQYF. J is TRBJ2-7 and V is TRBV5-5; maybe TRBD2 (5 bases). Germline CDR1 SGHKS, CDR2 YYEKEE (reference sequence). The CDR3 has 15 residues. V lost 2 bases and J lost 0, with 12 bases in between.

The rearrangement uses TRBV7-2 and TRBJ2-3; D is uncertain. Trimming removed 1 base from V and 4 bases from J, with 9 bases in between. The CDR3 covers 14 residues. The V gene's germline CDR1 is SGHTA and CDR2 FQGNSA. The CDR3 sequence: CASSLVRRADTQYF. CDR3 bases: TGTGCCAGCAGCTTAGTCCGGCGCGCAGATACGCAGTATTTT.

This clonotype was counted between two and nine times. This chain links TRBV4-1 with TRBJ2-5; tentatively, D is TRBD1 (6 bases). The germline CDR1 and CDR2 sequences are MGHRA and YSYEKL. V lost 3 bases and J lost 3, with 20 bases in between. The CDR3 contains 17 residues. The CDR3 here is CASSHKGEGKSKETQYF. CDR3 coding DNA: TGCGCCAGCAGCCACAAGGGGGAAGGAAAGAGTAAAGAGACCCAGTACTTC.

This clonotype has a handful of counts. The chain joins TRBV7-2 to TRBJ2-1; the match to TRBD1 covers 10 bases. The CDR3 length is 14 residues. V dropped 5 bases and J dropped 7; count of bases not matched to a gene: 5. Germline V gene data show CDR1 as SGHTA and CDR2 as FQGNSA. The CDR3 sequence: CASSRQGAGNEQFF. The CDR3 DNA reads TGTGCCAGCAGCCGACAGGGGGCCGGTAATGAGCAGTTCTTC.

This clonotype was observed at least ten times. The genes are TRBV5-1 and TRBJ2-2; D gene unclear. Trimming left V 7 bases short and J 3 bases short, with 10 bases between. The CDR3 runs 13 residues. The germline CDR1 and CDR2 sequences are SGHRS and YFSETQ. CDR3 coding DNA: TGCGCCAGCTCCCGGACGGACACCGGGGAGCTGTTTTTT. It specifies CASSRTDTGELFF.

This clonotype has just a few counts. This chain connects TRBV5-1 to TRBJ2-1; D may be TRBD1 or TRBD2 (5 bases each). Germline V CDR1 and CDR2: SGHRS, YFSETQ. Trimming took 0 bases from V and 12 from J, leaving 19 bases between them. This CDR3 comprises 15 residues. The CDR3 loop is CASSLAVGRELGQFF. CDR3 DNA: TGCGCCAGCAGCTTGGCCGTCGGCAGGGAGCTTGGGCAGTTCTTC.

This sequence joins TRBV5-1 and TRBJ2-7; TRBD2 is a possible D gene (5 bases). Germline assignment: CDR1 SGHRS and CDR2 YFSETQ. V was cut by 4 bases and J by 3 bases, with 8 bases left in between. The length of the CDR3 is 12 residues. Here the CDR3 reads CASSKDFYEQYV. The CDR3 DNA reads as TGCGCCAGCAGCAAGGACTTCTACGAGCAGTACGTC.

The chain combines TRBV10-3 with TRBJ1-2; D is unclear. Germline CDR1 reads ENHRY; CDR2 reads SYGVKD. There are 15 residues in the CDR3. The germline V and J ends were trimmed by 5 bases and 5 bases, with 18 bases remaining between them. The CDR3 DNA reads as TGTGCCATCAGTTCCCAGGACCCGAAGGGATATGGCTACACCTTC. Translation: CAISSQDPKGYGYTF.

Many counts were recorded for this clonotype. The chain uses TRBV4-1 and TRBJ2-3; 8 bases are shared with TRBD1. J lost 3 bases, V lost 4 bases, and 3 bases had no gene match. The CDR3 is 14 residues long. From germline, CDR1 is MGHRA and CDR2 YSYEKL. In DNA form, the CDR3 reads TGCGCCAGCAGCCGTCGACAGGGGACAGATACGCAGTATTTT. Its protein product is CASSRRQGTDTQYF.

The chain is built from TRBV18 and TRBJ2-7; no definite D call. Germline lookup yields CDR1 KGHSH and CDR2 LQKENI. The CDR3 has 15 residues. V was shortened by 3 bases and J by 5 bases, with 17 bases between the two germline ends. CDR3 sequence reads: CASSPNTSPPDEQYF. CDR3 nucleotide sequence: TGTGCCAGCTCACCTAACACCAGTCCTCCTGACGAGCAGTACTTC.

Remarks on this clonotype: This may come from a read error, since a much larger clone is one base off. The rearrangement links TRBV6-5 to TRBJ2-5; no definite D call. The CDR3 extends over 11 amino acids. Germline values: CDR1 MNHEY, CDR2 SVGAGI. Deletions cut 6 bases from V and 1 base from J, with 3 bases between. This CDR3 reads CASRVQETQYF. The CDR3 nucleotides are TGTGCCAGCAGGGTCCAAGAGACCCAGTACTTC.